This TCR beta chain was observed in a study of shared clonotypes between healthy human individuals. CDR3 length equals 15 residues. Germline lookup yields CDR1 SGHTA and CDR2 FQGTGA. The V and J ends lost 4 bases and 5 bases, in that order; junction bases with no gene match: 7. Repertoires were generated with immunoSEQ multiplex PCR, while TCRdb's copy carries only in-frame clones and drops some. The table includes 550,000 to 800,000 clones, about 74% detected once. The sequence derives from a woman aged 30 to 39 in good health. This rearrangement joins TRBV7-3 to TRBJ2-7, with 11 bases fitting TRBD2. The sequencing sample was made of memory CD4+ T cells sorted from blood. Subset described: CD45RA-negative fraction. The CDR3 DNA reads TGTGCCAGCAGCTCGTTAGCGGGAGGGCCCCACGAGCAGTACTTC. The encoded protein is CASSSLAGGPHEQYF.